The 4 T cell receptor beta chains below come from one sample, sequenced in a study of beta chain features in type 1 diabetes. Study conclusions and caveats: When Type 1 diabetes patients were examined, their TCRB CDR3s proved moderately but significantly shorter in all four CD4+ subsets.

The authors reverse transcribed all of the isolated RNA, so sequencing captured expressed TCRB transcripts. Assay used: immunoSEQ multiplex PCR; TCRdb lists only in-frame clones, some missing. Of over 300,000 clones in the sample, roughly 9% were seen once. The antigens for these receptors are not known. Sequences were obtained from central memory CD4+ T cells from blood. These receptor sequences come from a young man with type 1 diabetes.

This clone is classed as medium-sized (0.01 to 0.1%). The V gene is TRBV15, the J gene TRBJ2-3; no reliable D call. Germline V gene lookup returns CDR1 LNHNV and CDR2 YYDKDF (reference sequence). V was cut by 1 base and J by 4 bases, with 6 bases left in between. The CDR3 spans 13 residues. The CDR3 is CATSRGLADTQYF. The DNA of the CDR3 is TGTGCCACCAGCAGAGGACTGGCAGATACGCAGTATTTT.

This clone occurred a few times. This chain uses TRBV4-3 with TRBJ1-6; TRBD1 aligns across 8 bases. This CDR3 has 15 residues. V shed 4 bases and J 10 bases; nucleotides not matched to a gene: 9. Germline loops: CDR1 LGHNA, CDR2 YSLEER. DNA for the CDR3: TGCGCCAGCAGCCCAGAGACAGGGGTGAGATCACCCCTCCACTTT. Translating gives CASSPETGVRSPLHF.

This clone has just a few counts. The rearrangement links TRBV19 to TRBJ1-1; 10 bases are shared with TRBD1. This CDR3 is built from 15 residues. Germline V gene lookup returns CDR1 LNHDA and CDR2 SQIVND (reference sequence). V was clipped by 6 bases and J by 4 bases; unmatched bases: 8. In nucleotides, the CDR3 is TGTGCCAGTAGGCGTCAGGGACAGGGGACCACTGAAGCTTTCTTT. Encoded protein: CASRRQGQGTTEAFF.

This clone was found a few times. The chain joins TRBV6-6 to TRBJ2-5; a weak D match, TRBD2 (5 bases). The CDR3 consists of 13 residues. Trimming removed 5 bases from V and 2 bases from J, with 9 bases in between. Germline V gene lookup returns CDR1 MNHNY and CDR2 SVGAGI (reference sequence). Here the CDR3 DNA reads TGTGCCAGCAGTCGAGGGTTGCAAGAGACCCAGTACTTC. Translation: CASSRGLQETQYF.